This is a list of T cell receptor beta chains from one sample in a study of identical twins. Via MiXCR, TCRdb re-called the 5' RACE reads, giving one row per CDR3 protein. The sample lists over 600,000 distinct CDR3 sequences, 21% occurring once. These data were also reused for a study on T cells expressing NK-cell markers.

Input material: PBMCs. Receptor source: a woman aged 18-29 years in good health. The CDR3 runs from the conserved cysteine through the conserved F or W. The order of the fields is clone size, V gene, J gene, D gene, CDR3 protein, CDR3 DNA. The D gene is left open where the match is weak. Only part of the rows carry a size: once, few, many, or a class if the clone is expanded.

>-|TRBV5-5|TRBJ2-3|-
CASSFGGKQYF
TGTGCCAGCAGCTTCGGAGGGAAGCAGTATTTT
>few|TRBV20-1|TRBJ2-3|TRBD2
CSASGTSGQNTDTQYF
TGCAGTGCTAGCGGGACTAGCGGGCAAAACACAGATACGCAGTATTTT
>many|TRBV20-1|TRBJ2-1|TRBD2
CSARVTSGSSYNEQFF
TGCAGTGCTAGAGTAACTAGCGGGAGCTCCTACAATGAGCAGTTCTTC
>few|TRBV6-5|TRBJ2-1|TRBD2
CASSYSSGRFGNEQFF
TGTGCCAGCAGTTACTCGAGCGGGAGATTCGGGAATGAGCAGTTCTTC
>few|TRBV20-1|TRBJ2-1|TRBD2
CSARSPSGRAWNEQFF
TGCAGTGCTAGGAGCCCTAGCGGGAGGGCCTGGAATGAGCAGTTCTTC
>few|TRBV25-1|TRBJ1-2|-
CASSELGPDYGYTF
TGTGCCAGCAGTGAATTAGGACCCGACTATGGCTACACCTTC
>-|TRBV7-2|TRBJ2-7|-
CASSPYFASSYEQYF
TGTGCCAGCAGCCCCTACTTTGCCAGCTCCTACGAGCAGTACTTC
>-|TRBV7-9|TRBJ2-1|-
CASSLDGTGPFF
TGTGCCAGCAGCTTAGATGGCACCGGCCCGTTCTTC
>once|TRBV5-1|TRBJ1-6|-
CASSRRTVSKSPLHF
TGCGCCAGCAGCCGGAGGACAGTTTCAAAATCACCCCTCCACTTT
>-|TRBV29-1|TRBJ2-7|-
CSVLGHAGYEQYF
TGCAGCGTTCTGGGACACGCAGGCTACGAGCAGTACTTC
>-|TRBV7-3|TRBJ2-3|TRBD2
CASSLTGLTTDTQYF
TGTGCCAGCAGCTTAACGGGACTAACCACAGATACGCAGTATTTT
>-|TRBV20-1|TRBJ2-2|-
CSAKDPRGTGELFF
TGCAGTGCCAAGGACCCAAGGGGAACCGGGGAGCTGTTTTTT
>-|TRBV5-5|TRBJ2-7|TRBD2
CASSYTGLAGEYEQYF
TGTGCCAGCAGCTATACCGGACTAGCGGGAGAGTACGAGCAGTACTTC
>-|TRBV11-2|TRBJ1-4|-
CASSLRGRDEKLFF
TGTGCCAGCAGCTTACGGGGGCGGGATGAAAAACTGTTTTTT
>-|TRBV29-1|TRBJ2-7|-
CSAGGLNSYEQYF
TGCAGCGCGGGGGGCTTAAACTCCTACGAGCAGTACTTC
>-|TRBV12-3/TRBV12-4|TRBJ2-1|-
CASSSSRSPGEQFF
TGTGCCAGCAGTTCGTCCCGGTCACCGGGTGAGCAGTTCTTC
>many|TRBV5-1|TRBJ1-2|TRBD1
CASSSQGALGYTF
TGCGCCAGCAGTTCTCAGGGGGCGCTGGGCTACACCTTC
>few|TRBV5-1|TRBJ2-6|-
CASSLAAAGANVLTF
TGCGCCAGCAGCTTGGCGGCAGCTGGGGCCAACGTCCTGACTTTC
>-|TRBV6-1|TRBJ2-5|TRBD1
CASSPSGTGGQETQYF
TGTGCCAGCAGTCCTTCCGGGACAGGGGGACAAGAGACCCAGTACTTC
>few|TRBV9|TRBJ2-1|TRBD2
CASSEGTSGDYEQFF
TGTGCCAGCAGCGAAGGGACTAGCGGGGACTATGAGCAGTTCTTC
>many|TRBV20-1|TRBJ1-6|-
CSARPLDNSPLHF
TGCAGTGCTCGGCCCTTGGATAATTCACCCCTCCACTTT
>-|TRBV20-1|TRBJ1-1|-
CSAISPVNTEAFF
TGCAGTGCTATCTCTCCAGTTAACACTGAAGCTTTCTTT
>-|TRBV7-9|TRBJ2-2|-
CASSAPLVDRATGELFF
TGTGCCAGCAGCGCCCCGTTAGTAGATCGGGCCACCGGGGAGCTGTTTTTT
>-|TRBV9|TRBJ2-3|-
CASSIRDSTDTQYF
TGTGCCAGCAGCATCCGGGACAGCACAGATACGCAGTATTTT
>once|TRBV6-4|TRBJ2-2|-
CASSDEGGIGELFF
TGTGCCAGCAGTGACGAAGGGGGGATCGGGGAGCTGTTTTTT
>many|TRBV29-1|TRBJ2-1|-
CSVGGSGSYNEQFF
TGCAGCGTGGGAGGTTCTGGTTCCTACAATGAGCAGTTCTTC
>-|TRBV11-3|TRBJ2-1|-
CASSLDGAGNEQFF
TGTGCCAGCAGCTTAGACGGGGCTGGGAATGAGCAGTTCTTC
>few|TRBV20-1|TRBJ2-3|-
CSARDYSTDTQYF
TGCAGTGCTAGAGATTACAGCACAGATACGCAGTATTTT
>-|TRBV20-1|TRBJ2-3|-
CSALDSTSTDTQYF
TGCAGCGCCTTGGACAGCACTAGCACAGATACGCAGTATTTT
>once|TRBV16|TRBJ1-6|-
CASSQSRYSPLHF
TGTGCCAGCAGCCAATCCCGTTATTCACCCCTCCACTTT
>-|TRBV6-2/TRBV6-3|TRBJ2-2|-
CASSPPRDAGELFF
TGTGCCAGCAGTCCCCCCCGGGACGCCGGGGAGCTGTTTTTT
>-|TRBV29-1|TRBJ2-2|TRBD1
CSVYIRTGPASGELFF
TGCAGCGTCTACATTCGGACAGGGCCTGCCAGCGGGGAGCTGTTTTTT
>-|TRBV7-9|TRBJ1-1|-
CASSPGNMNTEAFF
TGTGCCAGCAGCCCAGGGAACATGAACACTGAAGCTTTCTTT
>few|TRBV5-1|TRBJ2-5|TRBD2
CASSGAGGGSETQYF
TGCGCCAGCAGCGGTGCGGGAGGGGGCTCAGAGACCCAGTACTTC
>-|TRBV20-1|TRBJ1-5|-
CSATSIRGRNQPQHF
TGCAGTGCTACATCTATCAGGGGACGCAATCAGCCCCAGCATTTT
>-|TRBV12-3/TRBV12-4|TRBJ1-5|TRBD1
CASSDGQGYNQPQHF
TGTGCCAGCAGTGATGGACAGGGCTACAATCAGCCCCAGCATTTT
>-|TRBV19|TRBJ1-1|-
CASSMGLGITEAFF
TGTGCCAGTAGTATGGGTCTAGGGATCACTGAAGCTTTCTTT
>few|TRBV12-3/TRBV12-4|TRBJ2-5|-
CASSYGMETQYF
TGTGCCAGCAGCTACGGCATGGAGACCCAGTACTTC
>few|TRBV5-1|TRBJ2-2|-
CASSLAEGPTGELFF
TGCGCCAGCAGCTTGGCCGAAGGGCCCACCGGGGAGCTGTTTTTT
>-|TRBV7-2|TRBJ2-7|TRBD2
CASSYYMRGRLYEQYF
TGTGCCAGCAGCTATTACATGCGGGGGAGACTCTACGAGCAGTACTTC
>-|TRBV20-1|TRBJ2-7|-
CSARDVQGGGEQYF
TGCAGTGCTAGAGATGTTCAGGGTGGAGGGGAGCAGTACTTC
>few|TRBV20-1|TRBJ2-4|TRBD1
CSARLQGGQGAPKAKNIQYF
TGCAGTGCTAGACTCCAAGGTGGACAGGGGGCCCCCAAGGCCAAAAACATTCAGTACTTC
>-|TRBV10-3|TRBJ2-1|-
CAITRGFPNEQFF
TGTGCCATCACGAGGGGTTTTCCAAATGAGCAGTTCTTC
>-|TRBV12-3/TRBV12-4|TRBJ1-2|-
CASSLSDGGYGYTF
TGTGCCAGCAGTTTATCAGACGGGGGCTATGGCTACACCTTC
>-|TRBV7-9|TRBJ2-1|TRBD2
CASSLRLAGGDNEQFF
TGTGCCAGCAGCCTCAGACTAGCGGGAGGCGACAATGAGCAGTTCTTC
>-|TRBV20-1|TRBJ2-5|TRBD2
CSAHSGTMWTQYF
TGCAGTGCCCACTCCGGGACTATGTGGACCCAGTACTTC
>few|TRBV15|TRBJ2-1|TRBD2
CATSSSGRRSYNEQFF
TGTGCCACCAGCAGTAGCGGGAGGAGATCCTACAATGAGCAGTTCTTC
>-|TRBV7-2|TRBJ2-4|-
CASSQRVSAGIQYF
TGTGCCAGCAGCCAGAGGGTGTCTGCGGGAATTCAGTACTTC